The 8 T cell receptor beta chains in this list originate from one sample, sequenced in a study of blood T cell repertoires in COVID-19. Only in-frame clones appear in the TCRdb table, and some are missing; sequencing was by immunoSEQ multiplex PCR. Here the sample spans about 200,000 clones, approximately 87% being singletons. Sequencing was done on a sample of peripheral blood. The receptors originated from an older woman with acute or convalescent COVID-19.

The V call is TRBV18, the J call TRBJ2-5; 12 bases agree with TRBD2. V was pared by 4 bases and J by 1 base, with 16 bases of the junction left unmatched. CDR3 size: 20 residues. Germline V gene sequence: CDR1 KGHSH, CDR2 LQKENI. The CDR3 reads CASSLLTTSGRFLGQETQYF. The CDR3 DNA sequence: TGTGCCAGCTCACTCCTGACGACTAGCGGGAGATTTTTGGGCCAAGAGACCCAGTACTTC.

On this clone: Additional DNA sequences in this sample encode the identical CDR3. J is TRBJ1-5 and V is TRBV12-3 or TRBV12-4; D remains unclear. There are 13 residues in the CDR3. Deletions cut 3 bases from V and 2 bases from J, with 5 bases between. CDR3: CASSFSGNQPQHF. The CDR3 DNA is TGTGCCAGCAGTTTCTCAGGCAATCAGCCCCAGCATTTT.

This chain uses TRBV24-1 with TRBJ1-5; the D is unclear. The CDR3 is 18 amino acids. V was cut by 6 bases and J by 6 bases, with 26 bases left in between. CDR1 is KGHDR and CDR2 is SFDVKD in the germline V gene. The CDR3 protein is CATSPYPRVAGRCQPQHF. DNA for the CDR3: TGTGCCACCAGTCCCTACCCCCGTGTAGCGGGGAGGTGTCAGCCCCAGCATTTT.

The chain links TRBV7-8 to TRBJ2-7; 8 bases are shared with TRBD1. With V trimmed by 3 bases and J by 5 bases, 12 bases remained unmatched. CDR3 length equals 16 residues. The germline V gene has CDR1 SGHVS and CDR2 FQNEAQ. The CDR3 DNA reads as TGTGCCAGCAGCTTCCCGGGACAGGTCACCCCCCACGAGCAGTACTTC. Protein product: CASSFPGQVTPHEQYF.

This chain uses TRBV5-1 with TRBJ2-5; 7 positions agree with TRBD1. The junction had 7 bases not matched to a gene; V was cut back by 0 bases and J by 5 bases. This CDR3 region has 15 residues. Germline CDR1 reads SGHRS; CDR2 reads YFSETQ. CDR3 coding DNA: TGCGCCAGCAGCTTGGAGGGGGCGGGTCAGGAGACCCAGTACTTC. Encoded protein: CASSLEGAGQETQYF.

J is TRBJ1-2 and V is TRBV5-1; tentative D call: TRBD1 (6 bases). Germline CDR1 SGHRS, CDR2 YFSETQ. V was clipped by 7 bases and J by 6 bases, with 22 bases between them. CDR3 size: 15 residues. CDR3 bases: TGCGCCAGCTCCAAGGACAGCCAGCAACTAGATGGCTACACCTTC. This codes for CASSKDSQQLDGYTF.

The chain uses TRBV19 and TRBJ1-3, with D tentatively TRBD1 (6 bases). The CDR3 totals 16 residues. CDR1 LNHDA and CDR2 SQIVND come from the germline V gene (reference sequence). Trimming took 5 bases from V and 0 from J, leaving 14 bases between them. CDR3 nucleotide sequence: TGTGCCAGTAGTTCTCCGGGACACCACTCTGGAAACACCATATATTTT. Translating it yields CASSSPGHHSGNTIYF.

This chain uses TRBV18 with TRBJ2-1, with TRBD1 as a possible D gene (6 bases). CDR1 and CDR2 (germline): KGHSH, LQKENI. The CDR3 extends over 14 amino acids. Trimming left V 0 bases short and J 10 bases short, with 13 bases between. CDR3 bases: TGTGCCAGCTCACCACCGGACAGTTTCTGGGAGCAGTTCTTC. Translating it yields CASSPPDSFWEQFF. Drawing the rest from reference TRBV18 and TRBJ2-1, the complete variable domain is NAGVMQNPRHLVRRRGQEARLRCSPMKGHSHVYWYRQLPEEGLKFMVYLQKENIIDESGMPKERFSAEFPKEGPSILRIQQVVRGDSAAYFCASSPPDSFWEQFFGPGTRLTVL.